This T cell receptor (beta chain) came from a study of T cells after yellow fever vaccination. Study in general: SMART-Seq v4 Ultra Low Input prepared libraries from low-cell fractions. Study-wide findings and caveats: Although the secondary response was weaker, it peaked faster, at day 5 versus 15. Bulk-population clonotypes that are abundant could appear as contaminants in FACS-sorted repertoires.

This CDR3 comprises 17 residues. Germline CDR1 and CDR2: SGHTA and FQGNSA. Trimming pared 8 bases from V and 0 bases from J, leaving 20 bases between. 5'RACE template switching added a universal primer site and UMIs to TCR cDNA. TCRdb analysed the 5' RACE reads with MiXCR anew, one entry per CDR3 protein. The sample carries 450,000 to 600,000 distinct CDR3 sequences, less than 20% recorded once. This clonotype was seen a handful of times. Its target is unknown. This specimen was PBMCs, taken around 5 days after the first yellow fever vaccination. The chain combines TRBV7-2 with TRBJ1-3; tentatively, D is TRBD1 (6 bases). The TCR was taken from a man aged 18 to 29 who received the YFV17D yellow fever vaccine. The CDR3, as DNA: TGTGCCAGCGGCAATGGGGGGACATCGACCTCTGGAAACACCATATATTTT. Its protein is CASGNGGTSTSGNTIYF.